This T cell receptor beta chain was captured in a study of T cell repertoires in cytomegalovirus infection. Overall study context: Carrying CMV and the relevant HLA type showed in public TCR beta signatures.

Findings of the study overall: Ex vivo responses were dominated by HLA-C-restricted CMV-specific TCR beta clonotypes. Adding up the frequency of public TCR beta families identified people who carried CMV plus the relevant HLA.

CDR1 and CDR2 from the germline V gene are LNHDA and SQIVND (reference sequence). The junction had 9 bases not matched to a gene; V was cut back by 6 bases and J by 2 bases. The CDR3 has 16 amino acids. Notes on this clonotype: Its antigen remains unidentified.

MiXCR, applied by TCRdb to the reads, yields one record per CDR3 protein. This table holds approximately 140,000 distinct CDR3 sequences, roughly a quarter found once. The sequence derives from a human donor in good health (CMV status not recorded). Some clones in this sample may be carry-over from other donors' samples. The specimen was PBMCs, sequenced either directly or after in vitro stimulation (not recorded which). The chain joins TRBV19 to TRBJ1-4; TRBD1 matches at 7 bases. CDR3 in amino acids: CASRPERGPTNEKLFF. The CDR3 DNA sequence: TGTGCCAGTAGGCCCGAGAGGGGGCCTACTAATGAAAAACTGTTTTTT.